The clone carrying this T cell receptor (beta chain) was recorded a few times. Its specificity is not known. The repertoire was sequenced with immunoSEQ multiplex PCR; TCRdb's copy has only in-frame clones and lacks some. Found here are 72,000 or so clones, about 92% of them singletons; the top ten hold approximately 8.2%. This sample stems from a study of PD-1 blockade in classical Hodgkin lymphoma. Brentuximab vedotin exposure varied among the patients, all of whom had relapsed after autologous stem cell transplantation. The length of the CDR3 is 12 residues. Findings and caveats of the study: The causes of the repertoire differences, possibly disease activity or prior therapy, remain undefined. Newly diagnosed patients reportedly trailed healthy donors in baseline TCR diversity. TCR diversity in CD4+, not CD8+, cells rose significantly by C4D1. Newly diagnosed and completely responding patients shared comparable baseline diversity.

The TCR sequence derives from a human donor with classical Hodgkin lymphoma. Material: peripheral blood mononuclear cells (PBMCs), obtained at baseline. The chain recombines TRBV21-1 with TRBJ2-7; TRBD2 is the table's D call and was not checked against the DNA. TRBV21-1 is noted as a pseudogene. The DNA for the CDR3 is TGTCCCGGGGGGGTTAGCACCTACGAGCAGTACTTC. Translated: CPGGVSTYEQYF.